The clone carrying this T cell receptor beta chain was seen only once. Its antigen is currently unknown. The sample is drawn from a study of PD-1 blockade in classical Hodgkin lymphoma. The study, taken as a whole, reports: The authors have not defined what causes the repertoire differences, possibly disease activity or prior therapy. Complete responders possessed baseline diversity comparable to newly diagnosed patients. Nivolumab initiation under 1 year post-ASCT meant exclusion. According to reports, newly diagnosed patients had lower baseline TCR diversity than healthy donors, and relapsed/refractory patients had lower baseline TCR diversity still.

The data were produced by immunoSEQ multiplex PCR, yet TCRdb's version contains in-frame clones alone and is incomplete. The data contain about 41,000 clones, over 60% of them singletons. With no exception, relapse followed autologous stem cell transplantation in all patients, and brentuximab vedotin exposure varied. This sequence originates from a human donor with classical Hodgkin lymphoma. This sample comprised peripheral blood mononuclear cells (PBMCs), obtained at baseline.

The DNA for the CDR3 is TGTGCCACCAACGAAGGTTGGGGGGAGCTGTTTTTT. Protein sequence: CATNEGWGELFF. The gene calls are TRBV9 and TRBJ2-2; D unclear. The germline V gene has CDR1 SGDLS and CDR2 YYNGEE. The CDR3 length is 12 residues. Deletions cut 9 bases from V and 8 bases from J, with 14 bases between.